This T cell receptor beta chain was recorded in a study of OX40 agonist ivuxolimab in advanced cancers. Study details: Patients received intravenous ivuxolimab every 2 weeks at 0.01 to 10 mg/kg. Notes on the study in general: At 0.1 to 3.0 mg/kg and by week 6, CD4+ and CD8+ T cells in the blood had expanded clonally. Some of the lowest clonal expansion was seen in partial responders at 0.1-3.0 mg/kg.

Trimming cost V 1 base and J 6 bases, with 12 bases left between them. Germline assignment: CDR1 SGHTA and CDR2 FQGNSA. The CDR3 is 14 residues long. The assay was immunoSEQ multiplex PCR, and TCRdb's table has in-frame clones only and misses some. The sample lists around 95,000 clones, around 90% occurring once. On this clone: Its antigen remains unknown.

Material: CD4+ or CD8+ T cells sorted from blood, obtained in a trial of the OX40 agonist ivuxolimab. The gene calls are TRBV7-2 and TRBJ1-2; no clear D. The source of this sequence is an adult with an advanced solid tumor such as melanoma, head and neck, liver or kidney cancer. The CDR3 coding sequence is TGTGCCAGCAGCTTAGTACCCGGTTTTAATGGCTACACCTTC. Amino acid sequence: CASSLVPGFNGYTF.